One sample yielded the 3 T cell receptor beta chains listed below, sequenced in a study of T cell repertoires in ileal Crohn's disease. TCRdb keeps only in-frame clones here, not all; method: immunoSEQ multiplex PCR. The sample lists about 62,000 clones, 85% to 90% occurring once. Time point defined: neoterminal ileum biopsy at postoperative endoscopy, about 6 months after surgery. What was sequenced was ileal tissue. All receptors derive from an adult with Crohn's disease.

This clone was detected a few times. The J gene is TRBJ1-1, the V gene TRBV4-3; D is perhaps TRBD1 (6 bases). CDR3 length: 13 residues. Trimming removed 3 bases from V and 5 bases from J, with 10 bases in between. Looked up from germline, CDR1 is LGHNA and CDR2 is YSLEER. The CDR3 region has the DNA TGCGCCAGCAGCCAGATTCAGGGGACTGAAGCTTTCTTT. The encoded protein is CASSQIQGTEAFF.

The genes are TRBV2 and TRBJ1-2, with a possible D match to TRBD1 (6 bases). This CDR3 is 13 amino acids long. V lost 10 bases, J lost 5 bases, and 17 bases lay in between. Germline loops: CDR1 SNHLY, CDR2 FYNNEI. In DNA form, the CDR3 reads TGTGCCACCCAATGGACAGCAGGATATGGCTACACCTTC. It codes for CATQWTAGYGYTF.

The CDR3 protein is CASSSSVGGIPPVGELFF. CDR3 sequence (DNA): TGTGCCAGCAGCTCTAGCGTAGGCGGGATCCCGCCCGTCGGGGAGCTGTTTTTT. This chain links TRBV5-8 with TRBJ2-2; D possibly corresponds to TRBD2 (6 bases). With 3 bases removed from V and 7 bases from J, the gap between germline ends came to 25 bases. Germline CDR1 is SGHTS and CDR2 is YDEGEE. This CDR3 has 18 residues.